This T cell receptor (beta chain) originates from a study of T cell responses to AZD1222 COVID-19 vaccine. Generated by immunoSEQ multiplex PCR, the TCRdb table keeps only in-frame clones and is missing some. The sample contains approximately 120,000 clones, roughly 90% of which appear only once. From germline, CDR1 is WSHSY and CDR2 SAAADI. This CDR3 comprises 13 residues. The V and J ends lost 6 bases and 6 bases, in that order; junction bases with no gene match: 3. The rearrangement links TRBV10-2 to TRBJ2-2, with 8 bases that match TRBD1. Source: peripheral blood, taken on day 0 of AZD1222 vaccination. The receptor comes from an adult in good health. In DNA form, the CDR3 reads TGCGCCAGCAGCGACAGGGGCGCCGGGGAGCTGTTTTTT. This sequence encodes CASSDRGAGELFF.